This is a list of T cell receptor beta chains from one sample in a study of blood T cell repertoires in COVID-19. TCRdb's table, derived via immunoSEQ multiplex PCR, lists solely in-frame clones and lacks some. The sample yields more than 90,000 clones, around 76% seen once. The specimen sequenced was peripheral blood. The receptors come from an elderly man with acute or convalescent COVID-19. CDR3s include the opening cysteine and the closing phenylalanine or tryptophan. A D gene is named only where the DNA matches it firmly. Some rows have no size entry. The others give once, few or many, or a class for an expanded clone.

V: TRBV4-1
D: TRBD1
size: NA
J: TRBJ2-3
CDR3: CASSLWTGDTDTQYF
DNA: TGCGCCAGCAGCCTCTGGACAGGGGACACAGATACGCAGTATTTT

V: TRBV2
D: TRBD1
size: NA
J: TRBJ1-2
CDR3: CASSEAGRQGAPNYGYTF
DNA: TGTGCCAGCAGTGAAGCAGGGAGACAGGGGGCACCTAACTATGGCTACACCTTC

V: TRBV5-1
D: TRBD1
size: NA
J: TRBJ1-4
CDR3: CASSSDRGGVKLFF
DNA: TGCGCCAGCAGCTCGGACAGGGGCGGTGTAAAACTGTTTTTT

V: TRBV5-6
D: TRBD1
size: NA
J: TRBJ1-1
CDR3: CASSLGGTGSPEAFF
DNA: TGTGCCAGCAGTCTAGGCGGGACAGGGTCGCCAGAAGCTTTCTTT

V: TRBV3-1/TRBV3-2
D: TRBD2
size: once
J: TRBJ2-7
CDR3: CASSVSGRGEQYF
DNA: TGTGCCAGCAGCGTCAGCGGGAGAGGTGAGCAGTACTTC

V: TRBV30
D: TRBD2
size: NA
J: TRBJ2-3
CDR3: CAWSGTSLPSTDTQYF
DNA: TGTGCCTGGAGCGGGACTAGTCTTCCGAGCACAGATACGCAGTATTTT

V: TRBV4-3
D: TRBD1
size: few
J: TRBJ2-7
CDR3: CASSQDRARMGTGRGYEQYF
DNA: TGCGCCAGCAGCCAAGATCGGGCCAGGATGGGGACAGGTAGGGGCTACGAGCAGTACTTC

V: TRBV6-4
D: TRBD2
size: NA
J: TRBJ2-7
CDR3: CASRVSASGQVGEQYF
DNA: TGTGCCAGCAGGGTCTCGGCTAGCGGGCAAGTTGGGGAGCAGTACTTC

V: TRBV29-1
D: NA
size: NA
J: TRBJ2-5
CDR3: CSVPRAGPETQYF
DNA: TGCAGCGTCCCCCGCGCGGGGCCAGAGACCCAGTACTTC

V: TRBV3-1/TRBV3-2
D: NA
size: NA
J: TRBJ1-2
CDR3: CASSLTIGLGGYTF
DNA: TGTGCCAGCAGCCTTACTATAGGACTGGGTGGCTACACCTTC

V: TRBV5-1
D: TRBD1
size: NA
J: TRBJ1-4
CDR3: CASNEGATNEKLFF
DNA: TGCGCCAGCAACGAGGGGGCCACTAATGAAAAACTGTTTTTT

V: TRBV19
D: NA
size: NA
J: TRBJ1-4
CDR3: CASSVPRGQVEKLFF
DNA: TGTGCCAGTAGCGTCCCGCGGGGTCAAGTGGAAAAACTGTTTTTT

V: TRBV5-1
D: NA
size: NA
J: TRBJ2-1
CDR3: CASSLAVRVGDEQFF
DNA: TGCGCCAGCAGCTTGGCCGTTAGAGTGGGCGATGAGCAGTTCTTC

V: TRBV27
D: NA
size: NA
J: TRBJ2-7
CDR3: CASSLWGRPEEQYF
DNA: TGTGCCAGCAGTTTATGGGGCAGGCCCGAAGAGCAGTACTTC

V: TRBV9
D: NA
size: once
J: TRBJ1-1
CDR3: CASSTLGDTEAFF
DNA: TGTGCCAGCAGCACCTTAGGGGACACTGAAGCTTTCTTT